This TCR beta chain is drawn from a study of shared T cell receptors in the human thymus. Produced via immunoSEQ multiplex PCR; TCRdb's table is partial and in-frame only. The profile shows hundreds of thousands of clones, roughly 90% of them singletons. The CDR3 consists of 15 residues. The V gene end was trimmed by 0 bases and the J gene end by 5 bases; junction bases not matched to a gene: 7. CDR1 SGHDN and CDR2 FVKESK come from the germline V gene. This sample was shared with a second study, whose subject was human thymus T cells.

Sequencing was carried out using thymocytes. The rearrangement uses TRBV14 and TRBJ2-7; 7 nucleotides agree with TRBD1. The receptor was isolated from a boy in the first two years of life with a congenital heart defect. The CDR3 region is CASSQEGGYSHEQYF. Here the CDR3 DNA reads TGTGCCAGCAGCCAAGAAGGGGGCTACAGCCACGAGCAGTACTTC.